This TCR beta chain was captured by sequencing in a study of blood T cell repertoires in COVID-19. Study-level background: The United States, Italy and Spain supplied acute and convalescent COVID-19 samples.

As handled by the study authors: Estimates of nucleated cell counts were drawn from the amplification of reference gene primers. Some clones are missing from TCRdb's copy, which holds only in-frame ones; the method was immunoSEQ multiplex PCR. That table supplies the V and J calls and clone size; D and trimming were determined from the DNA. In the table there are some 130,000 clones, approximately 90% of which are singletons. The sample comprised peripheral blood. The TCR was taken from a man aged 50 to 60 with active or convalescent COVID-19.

The CDR3 nucleotides read TGTGCCAGCAGCTTGGGGGCGGGGACGAGCAATCAGCCCCAGCATTTT. It is translated as CASSLGAGTSNQPQHF. The chain couples TRBV5-5 to TRBJ1-5, with a tentative D call TRBD1 (5 bases). CDR3 length: 16 residues. V lost 0 bases and J lost 1, with 11 bases in between. Germline V CDR1 and CDR2: SGHKS, YYEKEE (reference sequence). Full variable domain (rest looked up from reference TRBV5-5 and TRBJ1-5): DAGVTQSPTHLIKTRGQQVTLRCSPISGHKSVSWYQQVLGQGPQFIFQYYEKEERGRGNFPDRFSARQFPNYSSELNVNALLLGDSALYLCASSLGAGTSNQPQHFGDGTRLSIL.